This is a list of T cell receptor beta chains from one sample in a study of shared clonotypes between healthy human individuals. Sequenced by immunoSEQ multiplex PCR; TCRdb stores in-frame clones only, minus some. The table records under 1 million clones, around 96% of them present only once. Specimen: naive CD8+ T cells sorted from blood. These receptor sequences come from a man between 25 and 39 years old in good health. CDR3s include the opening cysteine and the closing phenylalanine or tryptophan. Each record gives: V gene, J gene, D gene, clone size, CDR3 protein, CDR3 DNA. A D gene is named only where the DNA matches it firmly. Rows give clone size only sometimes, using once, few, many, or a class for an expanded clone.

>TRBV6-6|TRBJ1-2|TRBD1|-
CASSPGGQVKGYTF
TGTGCCAGCAGTCCTGGGGGACAGGTAAAAGGCTACACCTTC
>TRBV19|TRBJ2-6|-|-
CASSMGISGANVLTF
TGTGCCAGTAGTATGGGGATCTCTGGGGCCAACGTCCTGACTTTC
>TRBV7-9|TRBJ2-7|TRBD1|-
CASSRKITGTGDYEQYF
TGTGCCAGCAGTCGAAAAATTACCGGGACAGGGGACTACGAGCAGTACTTC
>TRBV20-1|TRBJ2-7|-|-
CSAREINEQYF
TGCAGTGCTAGAGAAATCAACGAGCAGTACTTC
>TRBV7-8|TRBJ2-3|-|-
CASSFLRESNTDTQYF
TGTGCCAGCAGCTTTTTAAGAGAGTCGAACACAGATACGCAGTATTTT
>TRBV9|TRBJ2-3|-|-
CASSPGLDGGTDTQYF
TGTGCCAGCAGCCCCGGACTGGATGGGGGCACAGATACGCAGTATTTT
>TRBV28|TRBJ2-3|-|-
CASSDGPTDTQYF
TGTGCCAGCAGTGACGGACCCACAGATACGCAGTATTTT
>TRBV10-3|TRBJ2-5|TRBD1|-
CAISELGSGTGERETQYF
TGTGCCATCAGTGAGCTGGGTTCCGGGACAGGGGAACGAGAGACCCAGTACTTC
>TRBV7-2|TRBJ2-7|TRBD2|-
CASSSGVGLALREQYF
TGTGCCAGCAGCTCCGGCGTCGGACTAGCGTTAAGAGAGCAGTACTTC
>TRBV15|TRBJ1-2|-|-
CATSRGIDSPNYGYTF
TGTGCCACCAGCAGAGGAATTGACAGCCCTAACTATGGCTACACCTTC
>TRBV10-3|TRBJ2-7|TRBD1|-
CAISEGDRSYEQYF
TGTGCCATCAGTGAGGGGGACAGGTCCTACGAGCAGTACTTC
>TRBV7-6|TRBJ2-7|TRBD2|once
CASSQREDLYEQYF
TGTGCCAGCAGCCAGCGGGAGGACCTATACGAGCAGTACTTC
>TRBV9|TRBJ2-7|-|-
CASSVGGLGPYEQYF
TGTGCCAGCAGCGTAGGGGGCCTGGGTCCCTACGAGCAGTACTTC
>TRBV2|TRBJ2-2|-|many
CASSGPAGYGTGELFF
TGTGCCAGCAGTGGGCCGGCGGGATACGGCACCGGGGAGCTGTTTTTT
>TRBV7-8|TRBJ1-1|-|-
CASSAALTGGTEAFF
TGTGCCAGCAGCGCAGCCCTCACAGGAGGCACTGAAGCTTTCTTT
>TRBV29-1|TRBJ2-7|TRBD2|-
CSVEDTPSGRAVGYEQYF
TGCAGCGTTGAAGATACCCCTAGCGGGAGGGCCGTTGGCTACGAGCAGTACTTC
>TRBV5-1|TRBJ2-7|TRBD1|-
CASRPRPGQLPYEQYF
TGCGCCAGCAGACCACGGCCGGGACAGTTGCCCTACGAGCAGTACTTC
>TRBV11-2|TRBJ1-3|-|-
CASSLDLGFQDSTIYF
TGTGCCAGCAGCTTAGATCTCGGGTTTCAGGATAGCACCATATATTTT
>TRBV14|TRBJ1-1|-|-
CASSRMGNEAFF
TGTGCCAGCAGCCGGATGGGGAATGAAGCTTTCTTT
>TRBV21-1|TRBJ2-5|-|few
CASSGPWLETQYF
TGTGCCAGCTCCGGGCCGTGGTTAGAGACCCAGTACTTC